The subject of this entry is one TCR beta chain. The ends were cut back, 2 bases at V and 5 bases at J, with 10 bases in the middle. This CDR3 is built from 14 residues. Looked up from germline, CDR1 is MNHEY and CDR2 is SMNVEV (reference sequence). How the authors handled the data: Amplifying reference gene primers gave estimates of nucleated cell counts. TCRdb keeps only in-frame clones here, not all; method: immunoSEQ multiplex PCR. That table furnishes V, J and clone size, whereas the DNA furnished D and trimming. The data contain 110,000 to 150,000 clones, over 75% of them singletons. The data were obtained in a study of blood T cell repertoires in COVID-19. Across the study: Acute-phase and convalescent COVID-19 samples originated in the United States, Italy and Spain. In each case, the material was cDNA or gDNA derived from T cells, B-cell-depleted T cells, or PBMCs.

Sequenced: peripheral blood. The rearrangement uses TRBV27 and TRBJ1-5; TRBD1 is a possible D gene (6 bases). This sequence was found in a human donor in a cohort sampled during active COVID-19. The CDR3 spells CASSLNRVDQPQHF. CDR3 in DNA: TGTGCCAGCAGTTTAAACAGGGTCGATCAGCCCCAGCATTTT.